A single T cell receptor beta chain is shown here with its context. This clonotype was observed a handful of times. No cognate antigen has been identified for it. Base qualities are not provided; no much larger clone lies one nucleotide away. The data originate from a study of patients and donors after allogeneic stem cell transplantation (TCRdb year 2020). Library construction relied on RT-PCR. The sample was run on a NextSeq 550. The raw public reads went through TCRdb reprocessing: fastp at Q25, MiXCR clone calling, in-frame beta chains kept. Duplicate CDR3 protein sequences are folded into a single record with the most common DNA and genes. The sample yields about a million distinct CDR3 sequences; under 20% were counted once. The ten largest clones represent 5% to 6.5% of the sample. The trim is 3 bases for V and 5 bases for J, with a gap of 7 bases between the germline ends. CDR1 and CDR2 were assigned from the germline V gene (reference sequence) as PRHDT and FYEKMQ. The CDR3, cysteine through phenylalanine, is 12 amino acids long. The retained sequence is limited to the CDR3, 36 bases, with the frame set at the first base.

The sequence derives from a human donor who was either an allogeneic HSCT recipient or a stem cell or donor lymphocyte infusion donor (not recorded which). It is not recorded whose cells these are; they may come from a transplant donor. Material for sequencing was blood, either unsorted or a sorted T cell fraction (not recorded which). In this chain, TRBV13 is recombined with TRBJ2-5; there is no confident call for the D gene. The CDR3 reads as follows: CASSFLGETQYF. The DNA is as follows: TGTGCCAGCAGCTTCCTGGGGGAGACCCAGTACTTC.